Detailed here is one TCR beta chain. As yet, its antigen is unknown. Depths of 1 in 200,000 to 1 in 1 million T cells were the sequencing target. Data came from immunoSEQ multiplex PCR; TCRdb stores just in-frame clones and leaves some out. This sample has around 30,000 clones, with roughly 60% found just once. The CDR3 spans 15 residues. Trimming pared 5 bases from V and 4 bases from J, leaving 15 bases between. Germline-derived CDR1 and CDR2 are SGHTA and FQGTGA. The entry originates in a study of cytotoxic CD8 clonotypes in ibrutinib-treated CLL. Study in general: The patients, around 12 relapsed/refractory and approximately 15 treatment-naive, included 17 who were IGHV unmutated.

Study-wide results and limits: Timing of sampling differed between sustained-remission and progressing patients. Among the clonotypes, public ones were uncommon and contracted or held stable on treatment.

V and J are TRBV7-3 and TRBJ1-3, with a tentative D call TRBD1 (5 bases). This sample comprised PBMCs, obtained before ibrutinib treatment. The TCR originated in a human donor with chronic lymphocytic leukemia. The CDR3 region has the DNA TGTGCCAGCAGCCCCTCAGTGGGGCCCGGAAACACCATATATTTT. Its translation: CASSPSVGPGNTIYF. Drawing the rest from reference TRBV7-3 and TRBJ1-3, the complete variable domain is GAGVSQTPSNKVTEKGKYVELRCDPISGHTALYWYRQSLGQGPEFLIYFQGTGAADDSGLPNDRFFAVRPEGSVSTLKIQRTERGDSAVYLCASSPSVGPGNTIYFGEGSWLTVV.